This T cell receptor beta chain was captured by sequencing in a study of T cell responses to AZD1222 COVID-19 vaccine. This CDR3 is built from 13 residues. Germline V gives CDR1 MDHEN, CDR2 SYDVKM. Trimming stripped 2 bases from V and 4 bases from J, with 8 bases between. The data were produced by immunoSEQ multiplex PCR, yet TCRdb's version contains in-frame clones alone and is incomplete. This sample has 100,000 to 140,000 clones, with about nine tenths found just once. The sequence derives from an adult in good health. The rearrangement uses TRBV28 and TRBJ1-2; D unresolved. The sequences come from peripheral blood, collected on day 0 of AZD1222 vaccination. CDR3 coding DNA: TGTGCCAGCAGTTTACGTTTCTCCTATGGCTACACCTTC. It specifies CASSLRFSYGYTF.